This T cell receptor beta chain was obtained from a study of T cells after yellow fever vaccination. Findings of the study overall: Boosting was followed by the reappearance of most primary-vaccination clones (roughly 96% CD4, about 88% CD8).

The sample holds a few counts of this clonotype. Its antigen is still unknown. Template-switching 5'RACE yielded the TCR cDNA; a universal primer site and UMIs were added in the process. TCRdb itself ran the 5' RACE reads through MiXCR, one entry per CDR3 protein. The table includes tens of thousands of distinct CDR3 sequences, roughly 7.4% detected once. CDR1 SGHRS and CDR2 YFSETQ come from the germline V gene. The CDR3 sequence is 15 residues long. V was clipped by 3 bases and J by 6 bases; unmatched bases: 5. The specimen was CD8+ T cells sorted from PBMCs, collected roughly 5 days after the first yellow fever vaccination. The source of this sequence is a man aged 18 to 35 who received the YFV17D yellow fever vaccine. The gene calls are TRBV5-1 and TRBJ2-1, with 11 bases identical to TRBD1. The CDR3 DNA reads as TGCGCCAGCAGCTCGGACAGGGGGCAAGGCAATGAGCAGTTCTTC. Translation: CASSSDRGQGNEQFF.